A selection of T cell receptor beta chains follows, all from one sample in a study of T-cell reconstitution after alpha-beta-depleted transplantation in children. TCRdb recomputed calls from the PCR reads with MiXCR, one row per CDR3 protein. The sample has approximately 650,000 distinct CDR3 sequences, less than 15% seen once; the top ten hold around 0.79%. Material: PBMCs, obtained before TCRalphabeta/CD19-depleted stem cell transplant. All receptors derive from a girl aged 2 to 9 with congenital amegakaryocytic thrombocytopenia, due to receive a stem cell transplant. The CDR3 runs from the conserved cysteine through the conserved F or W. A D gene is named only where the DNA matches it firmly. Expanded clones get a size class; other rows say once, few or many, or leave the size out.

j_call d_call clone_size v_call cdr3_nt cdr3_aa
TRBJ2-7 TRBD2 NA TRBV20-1 TGCAGTGCTATGGAAGCGGGAGGAGTCTCCTACGAGCAGTACTTC CSAMEAGGVSYEQYF
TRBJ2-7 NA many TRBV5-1 TGCGCCAGCAGCTGGGGGGGGGCAGGGGGCACCTACGAGCAGTACTTC CASSWGGAGGTYEQYF
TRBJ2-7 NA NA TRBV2 TGTGCCAGCGGTCCCGGGACTGCGATCTACGAGCAGTACTTC CASGPGTAIYEQYF
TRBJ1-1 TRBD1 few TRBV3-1 TGTGCCAGCAGCCAAGTTTTTCCGAGGGCAGGGGGCAACACTGAAGCTTTCTTT CASSQVFPRAGGNTEAFF
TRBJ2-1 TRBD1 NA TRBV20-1 TGCAGTGCTAGACATTCCCAGGGGGCAAGGTCCTACAATAAGCAGTTCTTC CSARHSQGARSYNKQFF
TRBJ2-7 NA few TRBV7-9 TGTGCCAGCAGCCACGACTTAGACTCCTACGAGCAGTACTTC CASSHDLDSYEQYF
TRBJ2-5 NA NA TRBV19 TGTGCCAGTAGTCTTGAGCCCTTCGCCAAAGAGACCCAGTACTTC CASSLEPFAKETQYF
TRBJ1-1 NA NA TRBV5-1 TGCGCCAGCAGCTTGCCCTGGGAGGAGAACACTGAAGCTTTCTTT CASSLPWEENTEAFF
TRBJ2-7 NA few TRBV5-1 TGCGCCAGCAGCTTCGCCAGGGACGAGCAGTACTTC CASSFARDEQYF
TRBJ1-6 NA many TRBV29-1 TGCAGCGTGGGGGACGGTTCCAATTCACCCCTCCACTTT CSVGDGSNSPLHF
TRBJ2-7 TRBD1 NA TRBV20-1 TGCAGTGCTAGAGATCGCCCGGGACAGGGCACCGGCTACGAGCAGTACTTC CSARDRPGQGTGYEQYF
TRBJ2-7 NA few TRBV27 TGTGCCAGCAGTTTATCGTTGCGGTCCTGGGGTGTCGACGAGCAGTACTTC CASSLSLRSWGVDEQYF
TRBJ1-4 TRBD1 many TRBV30 TGTGCCTGGAGCCCGGGACAGGGACTGTTTTTT CAWSPGQGLFF
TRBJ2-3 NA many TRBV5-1 TGCGCCAGCAGATTCACGGGAACAGATACGCAGTATTTT CASRFTGTDTQYF
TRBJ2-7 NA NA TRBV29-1 TGCAGCCTTAACAGCTACGAGCAGTACTTC CSLNSYEQYF
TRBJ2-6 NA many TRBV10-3 TGTGCCATCAGTGAGGACTCCTACTCTGGGGCCAACGTCCTGACTTTC CAISEDSYSGANVLTF
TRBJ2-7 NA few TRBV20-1 TGCAGTGCTAGCGGCAGCGGTACCTACGAGCAGTACTTC CSASGSGTYEQYF
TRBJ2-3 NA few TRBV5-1 TGCGCCAGCCTCCGGGACGGCTCCACAGATACGCAGTATTTT CASLRDGSTDTQYF
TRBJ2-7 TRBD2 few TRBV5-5 TGTGCCAGCAGCTTGATGGGAGCGGGAGCCCACGAGCAGTACTTC CASSLMGAGAHEQYF
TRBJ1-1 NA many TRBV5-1 TGCGCCAGCAGCCTGAGTTCCGGGAACACTGAAGCTTTCTTT CASSLSSGNTEAFF
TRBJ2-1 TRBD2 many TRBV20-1 TGCAGTGCTACCCTAAGCGGGAGCAGGTACAATGAGCAGTTCTTC CSATLSGSRYNEQFF
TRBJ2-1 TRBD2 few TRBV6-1 TGTGCCAGCAGTCGTCCCGGGACTAGCGGGGTCCATGAGCAGTTCTTC CASSRPGTSGVHEQFF
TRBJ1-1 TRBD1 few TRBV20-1 TGCAGTGCTAGGCAGGGGGTTTTGAGTGACACTGAAGCTTTCTTT CSARQGVLSDTEAFF
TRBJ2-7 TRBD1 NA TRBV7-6 TGTGCCAGCAGCCGGGACAGGGGACTAATGGAGCAGTACTTC CASSRDRGLMEQYF
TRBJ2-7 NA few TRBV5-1 TGCGCCAGCAGCTTGGCCTCGGCTAGCGAACTTTACGAGCAGTACTTC CASSLASASELYEQYF
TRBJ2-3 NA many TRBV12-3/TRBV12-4 TGTGCCAGCAGTTCAATATCCGATACGCAGTATTTT CASSSISDTQYF
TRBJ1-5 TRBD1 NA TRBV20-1 TGCAGTGCTAGAGATCCGCGGACAGGGGGCGCGATTCACCCCCAGCATTTT CSARDPRTGGAIHPQHF
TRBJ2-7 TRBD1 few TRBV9 TGTGCCAGCAGCCCATTCCAGGGGGCACAGATTTACGAGCAGTACTTC CASSPFQGAQIYEQYF
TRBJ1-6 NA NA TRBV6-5 TGTGCCAGCAGTTACTCGATAGGCACGAATTCACCCCTCCACTTT CASSYSIGTNSPLHF
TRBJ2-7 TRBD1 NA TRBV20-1 TGCAGTGCTAGAGATCGGGACAGGGGCCTCGAGCAGTACTTC CSARDRDRGLEQYF
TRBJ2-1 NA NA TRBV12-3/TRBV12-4 TGTGCCAGCAGGGACTCACAGGCGGTCCATGAGCAGTTCTTC CASRDSQAVHEQFF
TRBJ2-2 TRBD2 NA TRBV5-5 TGTGCCAGCAGCTTTGGGGCGGGGGACCCCGGGGAGCTGTTTTTT CASSFGAGDPGELFF
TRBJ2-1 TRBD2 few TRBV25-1 TGTGCCAGCAGGGAGGGACTAGTTGAGAATGAGCAGTTCTTC CASREGLVENEQFF
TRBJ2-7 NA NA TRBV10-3 TGTGCCATCAGTGGCCGTGGGGGCTCCTACGAGCAGTACTTC CAISGRGGSYEQYF
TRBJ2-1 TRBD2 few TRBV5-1 TGCGCCAGCAGACCGACCATAACTAGCGGGACGACCTACAATGAGCAGTTCTTC CASRPTITSGTTYNEQFF
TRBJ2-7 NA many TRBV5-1 TGCGCCAGCAGCTTTCAGGGAGAGCAGTACTTC CASSFQGEQYF
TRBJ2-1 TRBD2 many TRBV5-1 TGCGCCAGCAGCCCCATAGCGGGGCAAATCTACAATGAGCAGTTCTTC CASSPIAGQIYNEQFF
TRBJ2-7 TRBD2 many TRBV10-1 TGCGCCAGCAGTGGGAGCGGGGGCAACGAGCAGTACTTC CASSGSGGNEQYF
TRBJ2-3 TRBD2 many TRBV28 TGTGCCAGCAGTTTATGCGTGGGAGGGGCAGATACGCAGTATTTT CASSLCVGGADTQYF
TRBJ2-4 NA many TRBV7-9 TGTGCCACCCGACGGTTCGTAAACATTCAGTACTTC CATRRFVNIQYF